The 19 T cell receptor beta chains in this list originate from one sample, sequenced in a study of early T cells in non-severe SARS-CoV-2 infection. A single record per CDR3 protein comes from TCRdb applying MiXCR to the 5' RACE reads. The sample includes some 64,000 distinct CDR3 sequences, around 18% of them seen just once. Source: whole blood, taken at baseline. These receptors originate from an adult who was a healthcare worker with PCR-confirmed SARS-CoV-2 infection or an uninfected control (not recorded which).

This chain joins TRBV5-1 and TRBJ2-7, with D perhaps given as TRBD1 or TRBD2 (6 bases each). Germline CDR1 SGHRS, CDR2 YFSETQ. V was clipped by 2 bases and J by 3 bases, with 15 bases between them. This CDR3 is built from 15 residues. The CDR3 nucleotides are TGCGCCAGCAGCTTCGGGGGCAGCTCAAGCTACGAGCAGTACTTC. It codes for CASSFGGSSSYEQYF.

V gene TRBV20-1 combines with J gene TRBJ2-2, with D possibly being TRBD1 or TRBD2 (6 bases each). V gave up 0 bases and J gave up 6 bases, with 17 bases separating them. CDR1 and CDR2 (germline): DFQATT, SNEGSKA (reference sequence). This CDR3 has 16 amino acids. In DNA, the CDR3 is TGCAGTGCTAGAGATAGGGGGGCCGCTTCGCCCGGGGAGCTGTTTTTT. Translation gives CSARDRGAASPGELFF.

This clonotype was detected only a few times. The chain links TRBV29-1 to TRBJ2-5, with a tentative D call TRBD2 (5 bases). Trimming took off 4 bases at V and 5 bases at J, with 20 bases between the two ends. Germline CDR1 reads SQVTM; CDR2 reads ANQGSEA. The length of the CDR3 is 15 residues. The CDR3 loop reads CSVGSSGRGYETQYF. CDR3 nucleotides: TGCAGCGTTGGTTCGTCGGGGAGAGGGTATGAGACCCAGTACTTC. Complete variable domain (other parts from reference TRBV29-1 and TRBJ2-5): SAVISQKPSRDICQRGTSLTIQCQVDSQVTMMFWYRQQPGQSLTLIATANQGSEATYESGFVIDKFPISRPNLTFSTLTVSNMSPEDSSIYLCSVGSSGRGYETQYFGPGTRLLVL.

The V call is TRBV20-1, the J call TRBJ1-1, with a weak D call TRBD1 (6 bases). In germline, CDR1 is DFQATT, CDR2 SNEGSKA (reference sequence). V gave up 3 bases and J gave up 2 bases, with 13 bases separating them. The CDR3 spans 14 residues. CDR3 bases: TGCAGTGCTAGGTCGGGACACCTAAACACTGAAGCTTTCTTT. Amino acids: CSARSGHLNTEAFF.

This chain connects TRBV20-1 to TRBJ2-7; D is perhaps TRBD1 (6 bases). V was shortened by 1 base and J by 1 base, with 14 bases between the two germline ends. This CDR3 contains 15 residues. Looked up from germline, CDR1 is DFQATT and CDR2 is SNEGSKA (reference sequence). The CDR3 is CSARADRRGSYEQYF. The CDR3 coding sequence is TGCAGTGCTAGAGCGGACCGCAGGGGTTCCTACGAGCAGTACTTC.

J is TRBJ2-1 and V is TRBV29-1, with TRBD1 matching 9 bases. V shed 4 bases, J shed 4 bases, and the junction held 8 bases outside the gene matches. The CDR3 spans 15 residues. The germline V gene encodes CDR1 SQVTM and CDR2 ANQGSEA. CDR3 nucleotides: TGCAGCGTTGGAGGGGGACAGGGTGATTACAATGAGCAGTTCTTC. Amino acid sequence: CSVGGGQGDYNEQFF.

V gene TRBV18 combines with J gene TRBJ1-3; 8 bases align to TRBD1. The germline CDR1 and CDR2 sequences are KGHSH and LQKENI. The CDR3 extends over 16 amino acids. V lost 3 bases to trimming and J lost 3 bases; unmatched junction nucleotides: 7. CDR3 region: CASSPFADRGGNTIYF. CDR3 sequence (DNA): TGTGCCAGCTCACCCTTCGCCGACAGGGGTGGAAACACCATATATTTT.

The chain uses TRBV4-1 and TRBJ2-5; D remains ambiguous. CDR1 MGHRA and CDR2 YSYEKL come from the germline V gene. The V end lost 1 base, the J end lost 5 bases, and 11 bases lay between the germline ends. The CDR3 spans 14 residues. The CDR3 reads CASSQAPWVETQYF. The CDR3 bases are TGCGCCAGCAGCCAAGCCCCCTGGGTGGAGACCCAGTACTTC.

This clonotype was counted a few times. V and J are TRBV6-5 and TRBJ1-5; 9 bases are a match to TRBD1. This CDR3 contains 15 residues. The J segment lost 3 bases and the V segment lost 6 bases, leaving 6 bases of the junction unmatched. The germline gives CDR1 MNHEY, CDR2 SVGAGI. The CDR3 region has the DNA TGTGCCAGCAGCCCTGACAGGGGGGACAATCAGCCCCAGCATTTT. Its translation: CASSPDRGDNQPQHF.

The chain has TRBV7-6 and TRBJ2-7; D is unresolved. The CDR3 loop spans 13 amino acids. Trimming cost V 2 bases and J 3 bases, with 8 bases left between them. CDR1 and CDR2 from the germline V gene are SGHVS and FNYEAQ. The CDR3 is CASSLQLDYEQYF. The CDR3 bases are TGTGCCAGCAGCTTACAACTCGACTACGAGCAGTACTTC.

This sequence joins TRBV2 and TRBJ2-5; D remains unclear. In germline, CDR1 is SNHLY, CDR2 FYNNEI. The V end was cut by 1 base, the J end by 2 bases, with 5 bases between. This CDR3 is built from 13 residues. CDR3 DNA: TGTGCCAGCAGTGAAGGGCAGCAAGAGACCCAGTACTTC. This gives the protein CASSEGQQETQYF.

This clonotype appeared once. V and J are TRBV7-9 and TRBJ2-1; no clear D gene. This CDR3 is 14 amino acids long. Germline V gene sequence: CDR1 SEHNR, CDR2 FQNEAQ (reference sequence). The V end was cut by 3 bases, the J end by 7 bases, with 13 bases between. The chain's CDR3 is CASSFNGPTNEQFF. The CDR3 DNA sequence: TGTGCCAGCAGCTTCAACGGACCGACGAATGAGCAGTTCTTC.

CDR3 amino acids: CASSMGTGHTGELFF. Here the CDR3 DNA reads TGTGCCAGTAGTATGGGGACAGGGCACACCGGGGAGCTGTTTTTT. J is TRBJ2-2 and V is TRBV19, with TRBD1 matching over 9 bases. The CDR3 consists of 15 residues. Germline-derived CDR1 and CDR2 are LNHDA and SQIVND (reference sequence). V shed 3 bases and J 3 bases; nucleotides not matched to a gene: 2.

The sample holds a few counts of this clonotype. This chain connects TRBV5-4 to TRBJ1-2; D remains unclear. The CDR3 is 12 amino acids. The V and J ends lost 3 bases and 5 bases respectively, with 8 bases between them. CDR1 is SGHNT and CDR2 is YYREEE in the germline V gene (reference sequence). Here the CDR3 DNA reads TGTGCCAGCAGCTCCACAACGTATGGCTACACCTTC. This encodes CASSSTTYGYTF. Together with reference TRBV5-4 and TRBJ1-2, the CDR3 gives the full variable domain: ETGVTQSPTHLIKTRGQQVTLRCSSQSGHNTVSWYQQALGQGPQFIFQYYREEENGRGNFPPRFSGLQFPNYSSELNVNALELDDSALYLCASSSTTYGYTFGSGTRLTVV.

The chain is built from TRBV27 and TRBJ2-7; 9 positions match TRBD1. V trimming: 2 bases; J trimming: 3 bases; junction bases outside the gene matches: 2. There are 14 residues in the CDR3. CDR1 and CDR2 from the germline V gene are MNHEY and SMNVEV (reference sequence). The CDR3 nucleotides read TGTGCCAGCAGTTTAGGGACAGGGTACTACGAGCAGTACTTC. This gives the protein CASSLGTGYYEQYF.

The rearrangement uses TRBV14 and TRBJ1-6; possible D gene TRBD1, 5 bases. This CDR3 region has 15 residues. Looked up from germline, CDR1 is SGHDN and CDR2 is FVKESK. The ends were cut back, 0 bases at V and 6 bases at J, with 9 bases in the middle. The CDR3 protein is CASSQEGLINSPLHF. CDR3 coding DNA: TGTGCCAGCAGCCAAGAGGGACTGATTAATTCACCCCTCCACTTT.

The chain carries TRBV28 and TRBJ2-1; D is uncertain. V shed 3 bases and J shed 1 base, with 19 bases lying between them. The CDR3 is 18 amino acids. Germline V gene data show CDR1 as MDHEN and CDR2 as SYDVKM. The CDR3 here is CASSFPRDLTSSYNEQFF. The CDR3 DNA follows: TGTGCCAGCAGTTTCCCGAGAGACTTAACATCATCCTACAATGAGCAGTTCTTC. Full variable domain (rest looked up from reference TRBV28 and TRBJ2-1): DVKVTQSSRYLVKRTGEKVFLECVQDMDHENMFWYRQDPGLGLRLIYFSYDVKMKEKGDIPEGYSVSREKKERFSLILESASTNQTSMYLCASSFPRDLTSSYNEQFFGPGTRLTVL.

This chain's CDR3 is CASRPGKGINSPLHF. CDR3 DNA sequence: TGTGCCAGCAGGCCCGGGAAAGGTATTAATTCACCCCTCCACTTT. The chain joins TRBV6-6 to TRBJ1-6; D is ambiguous. Per germline, CDR1 MNHNY and CDR2 SVGAGI (reference sequence). CDR3 size: 15 residues. V was cut by 6 bases and J by 6 bases, with 15 bases left in between.

This clonotype was seen more than once but under ten times. V gene TRBV11-2 combines with J gene TRBJ2-1; the D gene is possibly TRBD1 (6 bases). Between the trimmed V and J ends, which lost 1 base and 2 bases, there was a span of 9 bases. CDR1 and CDR2 (germline): SGHAT, FQNNGV. The CDR3 contains 15 residues. The CDR3 loop is CASSLGQATYNEQFF. DNA for the CDR3: TGTGCCAGCAGCTTAGGACAGGCCACCTACAATGAGCAGTTCTTC.